This TCR beta chain was observed in a study of cytomegalovirus exposure and HLA in healthy donors. Primers included in the PCR were 60 Vbeta and 13 Jbeta primers. Assay: immunoSEQ multiplex PCR; the TCRdb copy retains only in-frame clones and omits some. In total, the table holds approximately 120,000 clones. Findings and caveats of the study: Differences between HLA loci emerged in a later analysis of TCR association rates, with DRB1 most and HLA-C fewest.

Of note for this clone: Its antigen is undetermined.

Trimming removed 3 bases at V and 3 bases at J, with 8 bases between. Germline V gene lookup returns CDR1 MNHEY and CDR2 SVGAGI. CDR3 size: 14 residues. The clonotype originates from an older woman in good health and CMV-seronegative. The chain carries TRBV6-5 and TRBJ1-4; D is uncertain. Source material: PBMCs. DNA for the CDR3: TGTGCCAGCAGTTATATAGCTTCTAATGAAAAACTGTTTTTT. It translates to CASSYIASNEKLFF.